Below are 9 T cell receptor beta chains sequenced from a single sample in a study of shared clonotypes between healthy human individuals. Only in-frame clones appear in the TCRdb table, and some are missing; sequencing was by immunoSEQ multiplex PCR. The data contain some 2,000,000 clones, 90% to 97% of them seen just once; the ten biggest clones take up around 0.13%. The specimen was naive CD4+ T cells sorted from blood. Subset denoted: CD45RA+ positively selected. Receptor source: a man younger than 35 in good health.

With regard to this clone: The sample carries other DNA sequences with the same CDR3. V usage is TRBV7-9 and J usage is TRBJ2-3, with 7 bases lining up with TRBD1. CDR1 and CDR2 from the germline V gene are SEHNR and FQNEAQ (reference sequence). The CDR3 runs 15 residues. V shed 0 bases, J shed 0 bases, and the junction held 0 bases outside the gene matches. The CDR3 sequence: CASSLAGQSTDTQYF. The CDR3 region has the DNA TGTGCCAGCAGCTTAGCGGGACAGAGCACAGATACGCAGTATTTT. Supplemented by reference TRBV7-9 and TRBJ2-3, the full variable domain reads DTGVSQNPRHKITKRGQNVTFRCDPISEHNRLYWYRQTLGQGPEFLTYFQNEAQLEKSRLLSDRFSAERPKGSFSTLEIQRTEQGDSAMYLCASSLAGQSTDTQYFGPGTRLTVL.

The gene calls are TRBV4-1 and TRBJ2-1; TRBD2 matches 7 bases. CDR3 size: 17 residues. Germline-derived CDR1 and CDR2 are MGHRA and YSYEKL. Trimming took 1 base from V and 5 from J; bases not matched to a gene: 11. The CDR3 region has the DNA TGCGCCAGCAGCCAAGGCGCCAGAGGGAGGGCCGACAATGAGCAGTTCTTC. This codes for CASSQGARGRADNEQFF.

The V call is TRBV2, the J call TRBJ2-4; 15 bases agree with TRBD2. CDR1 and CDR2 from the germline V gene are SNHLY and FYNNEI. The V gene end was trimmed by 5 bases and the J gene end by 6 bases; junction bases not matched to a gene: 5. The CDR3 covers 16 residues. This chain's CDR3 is CASSRTSGGAGNIQYF. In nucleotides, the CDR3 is TGTGCCAGCAGTCGGACTAGCGGGGGGGCCGGAAACATTCAGTACTTC.

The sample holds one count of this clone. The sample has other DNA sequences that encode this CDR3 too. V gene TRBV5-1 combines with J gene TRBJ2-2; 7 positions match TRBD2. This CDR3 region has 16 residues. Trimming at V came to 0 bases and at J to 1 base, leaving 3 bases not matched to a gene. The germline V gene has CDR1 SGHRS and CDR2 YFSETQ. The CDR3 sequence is CASSLGSSGNTGELFF. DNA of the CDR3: TGCGCCAGCAGCTTGGGGTCTAGCGGGAACACCGGGGAGCTGTTTTTT.

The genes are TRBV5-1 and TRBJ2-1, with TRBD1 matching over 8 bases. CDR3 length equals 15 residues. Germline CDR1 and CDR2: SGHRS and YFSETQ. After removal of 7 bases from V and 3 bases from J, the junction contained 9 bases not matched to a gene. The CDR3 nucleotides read TGCGCCAGCGGCCAAGGGGACAGGCTCTACAATGAGCAGTTCTTC. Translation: CASGQGDRLYNEQFF.

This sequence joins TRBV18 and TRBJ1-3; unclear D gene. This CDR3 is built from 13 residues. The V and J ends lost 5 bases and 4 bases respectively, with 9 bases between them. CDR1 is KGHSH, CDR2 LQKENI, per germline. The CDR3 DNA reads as TGTGCCAGCTCAACGATAGAAGGAAACACCATATATTTT. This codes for CASSTIEGNTIYF.

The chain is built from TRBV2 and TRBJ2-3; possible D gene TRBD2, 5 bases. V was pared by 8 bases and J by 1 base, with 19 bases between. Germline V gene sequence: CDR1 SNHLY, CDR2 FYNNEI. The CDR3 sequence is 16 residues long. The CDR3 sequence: CASRGRSSVGTDTQYF. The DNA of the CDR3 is TGTGCCAGCCGAGGCAGGAGTAGCGTCGGCACAGATACGCAGTATTTT.

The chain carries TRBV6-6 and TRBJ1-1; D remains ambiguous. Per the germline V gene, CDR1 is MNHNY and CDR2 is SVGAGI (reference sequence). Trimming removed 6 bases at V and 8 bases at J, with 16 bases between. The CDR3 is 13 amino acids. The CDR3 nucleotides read TGTGCCAGCAGCTCCCTGGGCGTGGGGGAAGCTTTCTTT. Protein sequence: CASSSLGVGEAFF.

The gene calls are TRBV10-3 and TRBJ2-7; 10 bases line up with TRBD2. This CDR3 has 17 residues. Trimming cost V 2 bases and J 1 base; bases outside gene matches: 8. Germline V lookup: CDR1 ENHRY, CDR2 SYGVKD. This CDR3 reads CAISENLSSGGSYEQYF. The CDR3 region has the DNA TGTGCCATCAGTGAGAACCTCTCTAGCGGGGGTTCCTACGAGCAGTACTTC.